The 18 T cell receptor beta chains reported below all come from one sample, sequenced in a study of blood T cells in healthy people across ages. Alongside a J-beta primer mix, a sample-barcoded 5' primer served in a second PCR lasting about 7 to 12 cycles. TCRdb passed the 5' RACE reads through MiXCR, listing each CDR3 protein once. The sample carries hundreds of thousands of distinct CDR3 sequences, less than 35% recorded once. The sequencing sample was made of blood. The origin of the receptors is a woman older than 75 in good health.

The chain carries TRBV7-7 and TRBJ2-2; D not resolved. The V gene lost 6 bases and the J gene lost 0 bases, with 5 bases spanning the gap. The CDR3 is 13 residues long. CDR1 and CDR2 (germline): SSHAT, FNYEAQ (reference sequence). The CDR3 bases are TGTGCCAGCAGACCCTCGAACACCGGGGAGCTGTTTTTT. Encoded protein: CASRPSNTGELFF.

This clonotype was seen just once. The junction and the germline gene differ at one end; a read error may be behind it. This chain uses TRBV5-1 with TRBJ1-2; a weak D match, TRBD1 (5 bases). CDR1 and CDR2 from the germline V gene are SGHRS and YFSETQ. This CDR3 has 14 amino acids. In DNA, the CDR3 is TGCACCAGCAGCTCGCCGGGGACGGACTATGGCTACACCTTC. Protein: CTSSSPGTDYGYTF.

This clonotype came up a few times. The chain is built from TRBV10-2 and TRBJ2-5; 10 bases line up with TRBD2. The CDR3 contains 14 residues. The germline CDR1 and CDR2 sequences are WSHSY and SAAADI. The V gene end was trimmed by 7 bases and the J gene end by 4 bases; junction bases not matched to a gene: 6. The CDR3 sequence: CASMERGGGETQYF. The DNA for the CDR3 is TGCGCCAGCATGGAGCGGGGGGGCGGAGAGACCCAGTACTTC.

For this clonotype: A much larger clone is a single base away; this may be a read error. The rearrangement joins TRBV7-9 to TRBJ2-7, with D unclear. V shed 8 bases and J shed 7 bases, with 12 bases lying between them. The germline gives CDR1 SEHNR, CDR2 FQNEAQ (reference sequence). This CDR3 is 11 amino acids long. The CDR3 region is CASGPASEQYF. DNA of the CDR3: TGTGCCAGCGGCCCCGCGTCTGAGCAGTACTTC.

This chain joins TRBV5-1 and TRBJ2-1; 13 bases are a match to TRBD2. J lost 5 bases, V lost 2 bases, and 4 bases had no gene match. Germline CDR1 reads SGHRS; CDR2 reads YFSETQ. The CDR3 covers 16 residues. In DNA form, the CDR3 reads TGCGCCAGCAGCTTAACTAGCGGGGGGGCAAACAATGAGCAGTTCTTC. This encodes CASSLTSGGANNEQFF.

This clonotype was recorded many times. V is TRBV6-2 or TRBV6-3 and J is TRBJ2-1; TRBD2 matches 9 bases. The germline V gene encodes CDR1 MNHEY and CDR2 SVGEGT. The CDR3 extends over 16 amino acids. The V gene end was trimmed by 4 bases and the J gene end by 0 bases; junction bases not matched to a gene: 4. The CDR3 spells CASSSVRGGSYNEQFF. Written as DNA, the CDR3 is TGTGCCAGCAGTTCTGTGCGGGGGGGCTCCTACAATGAGCAGTTCTTC.

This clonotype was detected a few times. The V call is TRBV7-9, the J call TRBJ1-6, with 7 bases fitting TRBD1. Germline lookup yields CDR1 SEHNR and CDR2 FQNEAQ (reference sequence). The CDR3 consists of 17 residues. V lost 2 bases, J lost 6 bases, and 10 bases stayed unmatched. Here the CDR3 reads CASSLTRGFGINSPLHF. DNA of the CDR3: TGTGCCAGCAGCTTAACCAGGGGGTTCGGTATTAATTCACCCCTCCACTTT.

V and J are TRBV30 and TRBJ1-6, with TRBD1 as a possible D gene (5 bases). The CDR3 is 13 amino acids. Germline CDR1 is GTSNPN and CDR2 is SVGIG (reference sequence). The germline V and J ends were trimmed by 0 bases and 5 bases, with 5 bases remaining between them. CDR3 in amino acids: CAWSVGDNSPLHF. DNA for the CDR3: TGTGCCTGGAGTGTAGGGGATAATTCACCCCTCCACTTT.

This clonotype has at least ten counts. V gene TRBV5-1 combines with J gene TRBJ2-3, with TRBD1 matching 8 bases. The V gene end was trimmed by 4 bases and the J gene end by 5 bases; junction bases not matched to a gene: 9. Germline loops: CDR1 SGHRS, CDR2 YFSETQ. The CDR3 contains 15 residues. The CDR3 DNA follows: TGCGCCAGCAGCCAGGGACAGGTTTTTGGAGATACGCAGTATTTT. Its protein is CASSQGQVFGDTQYF.

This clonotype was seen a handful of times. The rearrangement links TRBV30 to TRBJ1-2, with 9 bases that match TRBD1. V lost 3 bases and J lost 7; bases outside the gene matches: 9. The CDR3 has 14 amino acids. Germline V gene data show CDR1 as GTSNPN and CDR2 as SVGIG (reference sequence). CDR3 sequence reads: CAWRDRGWGGGYTF. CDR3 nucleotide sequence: TGTGCCTGGAGGGACAGGGGTTGGGGGGGTGGCTACACCTTC.

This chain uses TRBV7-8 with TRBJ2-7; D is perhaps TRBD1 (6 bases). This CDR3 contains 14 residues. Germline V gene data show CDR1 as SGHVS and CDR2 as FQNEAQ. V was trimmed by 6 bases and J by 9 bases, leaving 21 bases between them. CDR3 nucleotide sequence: TGTGCCAGCAGATTTACCAGGGGCGGCCGGGGGCAGTACTTC. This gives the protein CASRFTRGGRGQYF.

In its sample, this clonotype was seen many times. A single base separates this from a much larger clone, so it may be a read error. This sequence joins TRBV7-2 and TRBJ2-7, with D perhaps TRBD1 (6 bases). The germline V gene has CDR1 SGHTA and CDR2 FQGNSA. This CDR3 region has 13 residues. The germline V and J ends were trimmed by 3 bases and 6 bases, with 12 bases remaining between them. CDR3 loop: CASSFTGRAEQYF. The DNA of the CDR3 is TGTGCCAGCAGCTTCACAGGGCGCGCCGAGCAGTACTTC.

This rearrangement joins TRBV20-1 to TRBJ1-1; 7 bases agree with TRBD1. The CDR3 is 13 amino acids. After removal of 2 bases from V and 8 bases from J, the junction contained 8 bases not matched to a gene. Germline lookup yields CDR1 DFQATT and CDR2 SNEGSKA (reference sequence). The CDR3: CSARKTGPREAFF. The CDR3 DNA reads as TGCAGTGCTAGAAAGACAGGGCCTCGGGAAGCTTTCTTT.

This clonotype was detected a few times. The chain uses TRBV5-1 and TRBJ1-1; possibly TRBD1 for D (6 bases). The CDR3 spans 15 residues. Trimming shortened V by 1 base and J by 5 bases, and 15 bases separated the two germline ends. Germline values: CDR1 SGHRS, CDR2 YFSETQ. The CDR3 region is CASSLNRGARTEAFF. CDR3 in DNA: TGCGCCAGCAGCTTGAACCGGGGGGCGAGAACTGAAGCTTTCTTT.

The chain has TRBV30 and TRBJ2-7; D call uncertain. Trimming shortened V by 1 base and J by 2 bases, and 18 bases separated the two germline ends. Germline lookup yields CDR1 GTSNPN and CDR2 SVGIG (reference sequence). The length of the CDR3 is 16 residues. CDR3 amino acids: CAWSGGRAARPYEQYF. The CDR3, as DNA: TGTGCCTGGAGTGGTGGCCGGGCAGCTCGGCCCTACGAGCAGTACTTC.

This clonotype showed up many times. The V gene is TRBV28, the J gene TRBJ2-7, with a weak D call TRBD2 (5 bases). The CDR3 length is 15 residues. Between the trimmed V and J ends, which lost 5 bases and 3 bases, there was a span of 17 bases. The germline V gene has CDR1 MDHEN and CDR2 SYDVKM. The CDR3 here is CASSRPEAVIYEQYF. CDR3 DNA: TGTGCCAGCAGTCGCCCGGAGGCAGTAATCTACGAGCAGTACTTC.

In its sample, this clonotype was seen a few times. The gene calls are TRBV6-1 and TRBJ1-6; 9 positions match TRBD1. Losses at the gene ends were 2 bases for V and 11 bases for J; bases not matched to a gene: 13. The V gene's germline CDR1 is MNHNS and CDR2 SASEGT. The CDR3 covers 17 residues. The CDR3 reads CASSEPAGGQGSAPLHF. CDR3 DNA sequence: TGTGCCAGCAGTGAACCTGCCGGGGGACAGGGATCTGCACCCCTCCACTTT.

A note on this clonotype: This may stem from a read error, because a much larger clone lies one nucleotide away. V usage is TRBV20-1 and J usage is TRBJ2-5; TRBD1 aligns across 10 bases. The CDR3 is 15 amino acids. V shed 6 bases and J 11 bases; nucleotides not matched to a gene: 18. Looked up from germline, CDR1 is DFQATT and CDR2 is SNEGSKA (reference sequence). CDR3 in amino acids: CSAPPGQGLDNEQYF. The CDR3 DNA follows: TGCAGTGCACCTCCGGGACAGGGGCTAGATAATGAGCAGTACTTC.